This T cell receptor (beta chain) was obtained from a study of blood T cell repertoires in COVID-19. Across the whole study: Both acute and convalescent COVID-19 samples were obtained from the United States, Italy and Spain. In each case, the material was cDNA or gDNA derived from T cells, B-cell-depleted T cells, or PBMCs.

In the original workflow: Reference gene primers were amplified, and this amplification served to estimate nucleated cell counts. Here immunoSEQ multiplex PCR was the method, and the copy in TCRdb shows in-frame clones only, minus some. D and trimming were read from the DNA, whereas the V and J calls and clone size are those reported in that table. The repertoire holds about 300,000 clones, with 70% to 90% as singletons. The ends were cut back, 8 bases at V and 6 bases at J, with 19 bases in the middle. CDR3 length equals 14 residues. Germline V gene sequence: CDR1 MNHEY, CDR2 SVGAGI. Specimen: peripheral blood. The chain combines TRBV6-5 with TRBJ1-1; a possible D gene is TRBD1 (6 bases). This sequence originates from a woman aged 25 to 39 who had recovered from COVID-19. The CDR3 is CASYTRTESPEAFF. The CDR3 DNA reads as TGTGCCAGCTATACGAGGACAGAAAGTCCTGAAGCTTTCTTT.